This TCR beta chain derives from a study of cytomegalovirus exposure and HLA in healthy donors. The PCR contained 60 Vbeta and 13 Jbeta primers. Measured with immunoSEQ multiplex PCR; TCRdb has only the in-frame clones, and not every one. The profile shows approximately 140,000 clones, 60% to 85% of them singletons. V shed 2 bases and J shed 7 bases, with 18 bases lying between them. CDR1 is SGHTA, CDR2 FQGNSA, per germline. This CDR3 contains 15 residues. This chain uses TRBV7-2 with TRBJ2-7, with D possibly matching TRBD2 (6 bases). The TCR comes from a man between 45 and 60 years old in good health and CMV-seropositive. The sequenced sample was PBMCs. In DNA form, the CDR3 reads TGTGCCAGCAGCTTAACGCTACTCACGGAGGGTGAGCAGTACTTC. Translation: CASSLTLLTEGEQYF.